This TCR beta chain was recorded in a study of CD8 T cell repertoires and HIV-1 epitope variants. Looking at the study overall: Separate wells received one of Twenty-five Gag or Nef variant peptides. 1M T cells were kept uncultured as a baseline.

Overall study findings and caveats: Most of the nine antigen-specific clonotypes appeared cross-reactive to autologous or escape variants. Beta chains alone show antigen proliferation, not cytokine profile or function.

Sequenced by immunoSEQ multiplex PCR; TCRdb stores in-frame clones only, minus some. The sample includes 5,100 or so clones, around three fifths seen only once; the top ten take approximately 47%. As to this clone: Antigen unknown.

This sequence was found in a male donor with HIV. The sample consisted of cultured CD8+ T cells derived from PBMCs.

The CDR3, as DNA: TGTGCCAGCAGTTCGGACCTCCCCTGGGGCTACACCTTC. As protein: CASSSDLPWGYTF. The V and J genes are TRBV28 and TRBJ1-2; no definite D call. Germline CDR1 reads MDHEN; CDR2 reads SYDVKM. Trimming cost V 4 bases and J 8 bases, with 14 bases left between them. The CDR3 length is 13 residues.